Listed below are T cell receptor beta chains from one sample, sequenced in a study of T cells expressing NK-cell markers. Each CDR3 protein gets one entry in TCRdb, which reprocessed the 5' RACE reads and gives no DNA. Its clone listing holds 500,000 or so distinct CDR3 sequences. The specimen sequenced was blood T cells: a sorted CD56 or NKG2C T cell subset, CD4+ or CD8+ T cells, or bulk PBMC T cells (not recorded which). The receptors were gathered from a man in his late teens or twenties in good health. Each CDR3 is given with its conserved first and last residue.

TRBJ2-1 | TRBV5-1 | CASGSVGPDNEQFF
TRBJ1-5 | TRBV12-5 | CASDEGQGGVSPQHF
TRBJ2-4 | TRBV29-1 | CSVTHGQGMKYF
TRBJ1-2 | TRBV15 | CATSRAKGGYTF
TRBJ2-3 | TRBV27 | CASSPLAEGAADTQYF
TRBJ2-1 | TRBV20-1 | CSAALAGGPPFF
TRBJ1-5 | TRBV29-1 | CSAHRYARNQPQHF
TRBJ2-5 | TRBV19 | CASRIGPVEAETQYF
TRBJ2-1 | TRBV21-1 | CASSKVGTSGGHREQFF
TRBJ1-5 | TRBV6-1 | CASRDQGPNQPQHF
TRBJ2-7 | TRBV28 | CASRLRGLAGSGEQYF
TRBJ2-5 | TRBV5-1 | CASSGQGASETQYF
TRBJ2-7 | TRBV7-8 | CASSLGSGYSYEQYF
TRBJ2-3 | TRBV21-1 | CASSKAHGGYTDTQYF
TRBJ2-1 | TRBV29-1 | CSVEPAGSSYNEQFF
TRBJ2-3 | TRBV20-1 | CSANKAAAPANTQYF
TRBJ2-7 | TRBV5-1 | CASSPDRGHSYEQYF
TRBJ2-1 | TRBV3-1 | CASSPSLAGLAYNEQFF
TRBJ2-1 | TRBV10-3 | CAIGAGATGVNEQFF
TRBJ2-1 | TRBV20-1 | CSALNRAGAGYNEQFF
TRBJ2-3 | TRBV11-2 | CASSLVVIAGHTDTQYF
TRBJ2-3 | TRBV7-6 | CASSLGLPIRTSGSDTQYF
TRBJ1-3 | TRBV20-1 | CSAINRGESGNTIYF
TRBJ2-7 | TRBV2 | CASASGPYEQYF
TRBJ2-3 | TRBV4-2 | CASSQDGTSPDTQYF
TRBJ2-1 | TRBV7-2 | CASSPRSSNEQFF
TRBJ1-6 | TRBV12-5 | CASGLGLLNSYNSPLHF
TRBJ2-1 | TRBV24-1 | CATSDFTGGSGSYNEQFF